These 25 T cell receptor beta chains were sequenced from one sample in a study of blood T cell repertoires in COVID-19. This table comes from immunoSEQ multiplex PCR, and its TCRdb copy is limited to in-frame clones, with some not included. The sample contains around 23,000 clones, 55% to 85% of which appear only once. Sequences were obtained from peripheral blood. These receptors all stem from an elderly woman with acute or convalescent COVID-19.

This clone has more than one count but fewer than ten. This same CDR3 is encoded by further DNA sequences in the sample. The V call is TRBV2, the J call TRBJ2-7, with D perhaps matching TRBD1 (6 bases). Trimming took off 7 bases at V and 3 bases at J, with 10 bases between the two ends. This CDR3 spans 12 amino acids. Germline V gene data show CDR1 as SNHLY and CDR2 as FYNNEI. CDR3 protein: CASNQGYYEQYF. CDR3 nucleotides: TGTGCCAGCAATCAGGGGTACTACGAGCAGTACTTC.

The gene calls are TRBV11-3 and TRBJ2-1; TRBD2 might be the D (5 bases). The CDR3 is 13 amino acids. Deletions cut 4 bases from V and 4 bases from J, with 8 bases between. Looked up from germline, CDR1 is SGHNT and CDR2 is YENEEA. In DNA, the CDR3 is TGTGCCAGCAGCTCTGGACTTTACAATGAGCAGTTCTTC. Its translation is CASSSGLYNEQFF.

The V gene is TRBV2, the J gene TRBJ1-2; 10 bases match TRBD1. The length of the CDR3 is 13 residues. Germline values: CDR1 SNHLY, CDR2 FYNNEI. V lost 4 bases, J lost 8 bases, and 4 bases stayed unmatched. The CDR3 protein is CASSGQGAGGYTF. CDR3 in DNA: TGTGCCAGCAGTGGACAGGGGGCAGGGGGCTACACCTTC.

This clone was counted ten times or more. The V and J genes are TRBV19 and TRBJ1-1, with D possibly being TRBD1 (5 bases). V lost 5 bases to trimming and J lost 7 bases, with 20 bases between them. Germline V gene sequence: CDR1 LNHDA, CDR2 SQIVND (reference sequence). The CDR3 sequence is 15 residues long. The chain's CDR3 is CASSDPGGPFDEAFF. Here the CDR3 DNA reads TGTGCCAGTAGTGACCCGGGGGGACCTTTTGATGAAGCTTTCTTT.

The rearrangement links TRBV7-2 to TRBJ2-3; no definite D call. Trimming stripped 0 bases from V and 6 bases from J, with 13 bases between. CDR3 length: 15 residues. The germline V gene has CDR1 SGHTA and CDR2 FQGNSA. CDR3 in DNA: TGTGCCAGCAGCTTAGCCCTCCTTAACACCGATACGCAGTATTTT. It is translated as CASSLALLNTDTQYF.

The chain carries TRBV5-6 and TRBJ2-3; 9 bases line up with TRBD1. The CDR3 extends over 15 amino acids. The trim removed 0 bases at V and 6 bases at J, leaving 5 bases unmatched. The germline V gene has CDR1 SGHDT and CDR2 YYEEEE. This chain's CDR3 is CASSLGGQGIDTQYF. The CDR3, as DNA: TGTGCCAGCAGCTTGGGGGGACAGGGCATCGATACGCAGTATTTT.

The CDR3 region has the DNA TGTGCCAGCAGCCAATCCTTATCCCAGCCCCAGCATTTT. Amino acids: CASSQSLSQPQHF. This chain connects TRBV3-1 (or the pseudogene TRBV3-2) to TRBJ1-5; the D is unclear. Germline CDR1 LGHDT, CDR2 YNNKEL (reference sequence). The CDR3 sequence is 13 residues long. Trimming removed 2 bases at V and 7 bases at J, with 9 bases between.

This clone came up a few times. The J gene is TRBJ2-7, the V gene TRBV6-2 or TRBV6-3, with a tentative D call TRBD1 (6 bases). The CDR3 extends over 16 amino acids. The V end was cut by 3 bases, the J end by 0 bases, with 15 bases between. The germline CDR1 and CDR2 sequences are MNHEY and SVGEGT. Here the CDR3 reads CASSYWPQGSSYEQYF. CDR3 nucleotides: TGTGCCAGCAGTTATTGGCCCCAGGGGAGCTCCTACGAGCAGTACTTC.

This sequence joins TRBV20-1 and TRBJ2-3; TRBD2 matches 9 bases. V trimming: 6 bases; J trimming: 8 bases; junction bases outside the gene matches: 9. CDR3 length: 13 residues. CDR1 and CDR2 (germline): DFQATT, SNEGSKA (reference sequence). The CDR3 bases are TGCAGTGCCAGTAAAGCGGGGGGCACTACGCAGTATTTT. It encodes CSASKAGGTTQYF.

This sequence joins TRBV5-1 and TRBJ1-3; no clear D gene. Germline V gives CDR1 SGHRS, CDR2 YFSETQ. The CDR3 covers 12 residues. Trimming removed 3 bases from V and 8 bases from J, with 9 bases in between. CDR3 in DNA: TGCGCCAGCAGCTCCGGGTGGGACACCATATATTTT. Amino acids: CASSSGWDTIYF. The variable domain in full, with the rest retrieved from reference TRBV5-1 and TRBJ1-3, is KAGVTQTPRYLIKTRGQQVTLSCSPISGHRSVSWYQQTPGQGLQFLFEYFSETQRNKGNFPGRFSGRQFSNSRSEMNVSTLELGDSALYLCASSSGWDTIYFGEGSWLTVV.

The CDR3 bases are TGTGCCAGCAGCTCACAGGGGGAGCCTAATGAAAAACTGTTTTTT. It encodes CASSSQGEPNEKLFF. The chain has TRBV11-1 and TRBJ1-4, with 8 positions matching TRBD1. The CDR3 has 15 residues. Germline CDR1 is SGHAT and CDR2 is FQDESV (reference sequence). The trim removed 4 bases at V and 3 bases at J, leaving 4 bases unmatched.

Here the CDR3 reads CASSLAPGDVGNTIYF. CDR3 nucleotide sequence: TGCGCCAGCAGCTTGGCCCCAGGGGACGTCGGAAACACCATATATTTT. This chain links TRBV5-1 with TRBJ1-3; weak D call: TRBD1 (6 bases). CDR1 and CDR2 from the germline V gene are SGHRS and YFSETQ. Trimming removed 0 bases at V and 4 bases at J, with 14 bases between. The CDR3 is 16 amino acids.

The V gene is TRBV5-8, the J gene TRBJ1-2; weak D call: TRBD1 (5 bases). Germline-derived CDR1 and CDR2 are SGHTS and YDEGEE. The V and J ends lost 0 bases and 0 bases respectively, with 12 bases between them. This CDR3 is 16 amino acids long. The CDR3 loop reads CASSLESGEANYGYTF. CDR3 sequence (DNA): TGTGCCAGCAGCTTGGAATCGGGGGAAGCTAACTATGGCTACACCTTC.

The chain has TRBV9 and TRBJ1-2; TRBD1 matches at 9 bases. Looked up from germline, CDR1 is SGDLS and CDR2 is YYNGEE. The V gene end was trimmed by 4 bases and the J gene end by 2 bases; junction bases not matched to a gene: 6. CDR3 size: 15 residues. In nucleotides, the CDR3 is TGTGCCAGCAGCCCAACCGGGACAGGGAACTATGGCTACACCTTC. Translated: CASSPTGTGNYGYTF.

This clone was seen a handful of times. The chain recombines TRBV19 with TRBJ2-7; possibly TRBD2 for D (6 bases). V was shortened by 3 bases and J by 6 bases, with 12 bases between the two germline ends. In germline, CDR1 is LNHDA, CDR2 SQIVND (reference sequence). The CDR3 runs to 13 residues. The chain's CDR3 is CASSIGRESEQYF. In nucleotides, the CDR3 is TGTGCCAGTAGTATCGGCCGGGAGTCCGAGCAGTACTTC. Drawing the rest from reference TRBV19 and TRBJ2-7, the complete variable domain is DGGITQSPKYLFRKEGQNVTLSCEQNLNHDAMYWYRQDPGQGLRLIYYSQIVNDFQKGDIAEGYSVSREKKESFPLTVTSAQKNPTAFYLCASSIGRESEQYFGPGTRLTVT.

J is TRBJ1-5 and V is TRBV6-4, with 7 nucleotides matching TRBD1. The trim removed 5 bases at V and 5 bases at J, leaving 12 bases unmatched. In germline, CDR1 is MRHNA, CDR2 SNTAGT. The CDR3 is 16 residues long. CDR3 amino acids: CASSSRDSGYDQPQHF. CDR3 nucleotides: TGTGCCAGCAGTAGCCGGGACAGCGGTTACGATCAGCCCCAGCATTTT.

The chain uses TRBV5-1 and TRBJ1-2; the D gene is possibly TRBD1 (6 bases). CDR1 and CDR2 (germline): SGHRS, YFSETQ. The germline V and J ends were trimmed by 4 bases and 2 bases, with 21 bases remaining between them. This CDR3 region has 17 residues. DNA of the CDR3: TGCGCCAGCAGCCTCCAGCTGACACAGGGCTACAACTATGGCTACACCTTC. Its protein product is CASSLQLTQGYNYGYTF.

This clone came up a few times. The CDR3: CASAPGTRGTDTQYF. CDR3 sequence (DNA): TGCGCCAGCGCCCCCGGGACTAGGGGCACAGATACGCAGTATTTT. The chain employs TRBV5-1 and TRBJ2-3; TRBD2 aligns across 8 bases. Trimming at V came to 7 bases and at J to 1 base, leaving 8 bases not matched to a gene. The CDR3 loop spans 15 amino acids. Germline lookup yields CDR1 SGHRS and CDR2 YFSETQ.

V gene TRBV5-1 combines with J gene TRBJ2-3, with 14 bases fitting TRBD2. The CDR3 consists of 16 residues. V dropped 4 bases and J dropped 0; count of bases not matched to a gene: 1. Germline-derived CDR1 and CDR2 are SGHRS and YFSETQ. The CDR3 loop is CASSGTSGRSTDTQYF. The CDR3 region has the DNA TGCGCCAGCAGCGGGACTAGCGGGAGAAGCACAGATACGCAGTATTTT.

V and J are TRBV6-6 and TRBJ2-7; 7 bases agree with TRBD1. V lost 5 bases and J lost 1; bases outside the gene matches: 17. Germline V gives CDR1 MNHNY, CDR2 SVGAGI (reference sequence). This CDR3 has 18 amino acids. CDR3 region: CASSPRFLQGPLSYEQYF. The DNA for the CDR3 is TGTGCCAGCAGTCCGCGCTTCCTACAGGGGCCACTATCCTACGAGCAGTACTTC.

This clone was seen just once. The chain couples TRBV3-1 (or the pseudogene TRBV3-2) to TRBJ2-7; 8 bases align to TRBD1. This CDR3 is 17 amino acids long. Unmatched junction bases numbered 19, after V lost 5 bases and J lost 7 bases. Germline lookup yields CDR1 LGHDT and CDR2 YNNKEL (reference sequence). CDR3 coding DNA: TGTGCCAGCAGCTCCAGCGCCGTTAGGACAGGGCATAGGGAGCAGTACTTC. This translates into CASSSSAVRTGHREQYF.

V is TRBV5-1 and J is TRBJ2-3; D remains ambiguous. V was clipped by 0 bases and J by 0 bases, with 8 bases between them. Germline loops: CDR1 SGHRS, CDR2 YFSETQ. CDR3 length: 15 residues. CDR3: CASSLVLVSTDTQYF. The CDR3 coding sequence is TGCGCCAGCAGCTTGGTTCTAGTTAGCACAGATACGCAGTATTTT.

The chain employs TRBV4-1 and TRBJ2-7, with a tentative D call TRBD1 (6 bases). V was trimmed by 4 bases and J by 2 bases, leaving 18 bases between them. This CDR3 is 16 amino acids long. The germline CDR1 and CDR2 sequences are MGHRA and YSYEKL. The CDR3 spells CASSPLSGTLTYEQYF. CDR3 nucleotides: TGCGCCAGCAGCCCCTTATCCGGGACATTGACCTACGAGCAGTACTTC.

The chain employs TRBV2 and TRBJ2-3; a weak D match, TRBD2 (7 bases). V was pared by 6 bases and J by 3 bases, with 16 bases between. Germline CDR1 SNHLY, CDR2 FYNNEI. CDR3 length: 15 amino acids. The CDR3 region has the DNA TGTGCCAGCAGCAGGAGGGGGGGCCAAACAGATACGCAGTATTTT. It encodes CASSRRGGQTDTQYF.

This clone was picked up one time. The chain has TRBV9 and TRBJ1-1; TRBD1 is a possible D gene (6 bases). The V and J ends lost 3 bases and 2 bases respectively, with 14 bases between them. The CDR3 covers 15 residues. CDR1 is SGDLS and CDR2 is YYNGEE in the germline V gene. CDR3 amino acids: CASSGGDRTNTEAFF. In DNA, the CDR3 is TGTGCCAGCAGCGGGGGAGACAGGACTAACACTGAAGCTTTCTTT. The complete variable domain, with remaining parts taken from reference TRBV9 and TRBJ1-1, reads DSGVTQTPKHLITATGQRVTLRCSPRSGDLSVYWYQQSLDQGLQFLIQYYNGEERAKGNILERFSAQQFPDLHSELNLSSLELGDSALYFCASSGGDRTNTEAFFGQGTRLTVV.